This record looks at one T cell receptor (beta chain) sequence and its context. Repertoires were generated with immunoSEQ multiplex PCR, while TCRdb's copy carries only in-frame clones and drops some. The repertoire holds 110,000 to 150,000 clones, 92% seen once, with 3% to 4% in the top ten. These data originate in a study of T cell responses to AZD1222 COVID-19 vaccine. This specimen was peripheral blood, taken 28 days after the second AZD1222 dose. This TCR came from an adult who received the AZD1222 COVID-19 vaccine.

This CDR3 is CASSEPGPSSYNEQFF. As DNA, the CDR3 is TGTGCCAGCAGTGAACCCGGCCCGAGCTCCTACAATGAGCAGTTCTTC. V is TRBV2 and J is TRBJ2-1, with D unclear. V lost 2 bases and J 0 bases, leaving 11 bases between the germline ends. Germline assignment: CDR1 SNHLY and CDR2 FYNNEI. The CDR3 sequence is 16 residues long.